Shown below are 4 T cell receptor beta chains from a single sample sequenced in a study of T cells after posttransplantation cyclophosphamide. Treatment was busulfan-fludarabine conditioning, a marrow graft, and cyclophosphamide on days +3 and +4. Measured with immunoSEQ multiplex PCR; TCRdb has only the in-frame clones, and not every one. Among over 8,000 clones listed, roughly 84% were seen once. Sequenced here: PBMCs, sampled after allogeneic stem cell transplant with posttransplant cyclophosphamide. The receptors here all came from a female patient between 35 and 55 years old who received an allogeneic stem cell transplant from an unrelated donor, was CMV-positive, and had no GVHD. The T cells may partly be graft donor cells.

The genes are TRBV6-6 and TRBJ2-7; maybe TRBD1 (5 bases). Germline CDR1 and CDR2: MNHNY and SVGAGI (reference sequence). Trimming stripped 8 bases from V and 2 bases from J, with 10 bases between. The length of the CDR3 is 12 residues. The CDR3 DNA reads as TGTGCCAGCCAAGGGGTACCCTACGAGCAGTACTTC. It codes for CASQGVPYEQYF.

In DNA form, the CDR3 reads TGTGCCACCAGCCGGGGGGCCCAAGAGACCCAGTACTTC. It codes for CATSRGAQETQYF. J is TRBJ2-5 and V is TRBV15; D might be TRBD2 (7 bases). The CDR3 extends over 13 amino acids. V lost 5 bases and J lost 1, with 8 bases in between. Germline V CDR1 and CDR2: LNHNV, YYDKDF (reference sequence).

This sequence joins TRBV4-3 and TRBJ2-1; D is possibly TRBD2 (7 bases). The CDR3 is made up of 16 amino acids. The germline V gene has CDR1 LGHNA and CDR2 YSLEER. Between the trimmed V and J ends, which lost 0 bases and 2 bases, there was a span of 11 bases. This CDR3 is CASSQDWGGPYNEQFF. The CDR3 DNA sequence: TGCGCCAGCAGCCAAGATTGGGGGGGGCCCTACAATGAGCAGTTCTTC.

The chain recombines TRBV10-3 with TRBJ1-5; D gene uncertain. This CDR3 contains 15 residues. V was trimmed by 0 bases and J by 0 bases, leaving 6 bases between them. Germline loops: CDR1 ENHRY, CDR2 SYGVKD. The CDR3 is CAISESPGSNQPQHF. The CDR3 DNA follows: TGTGCCATCAGTGAGTCGCCGGGTAGCAATCAGCCCCAGCATTTT.